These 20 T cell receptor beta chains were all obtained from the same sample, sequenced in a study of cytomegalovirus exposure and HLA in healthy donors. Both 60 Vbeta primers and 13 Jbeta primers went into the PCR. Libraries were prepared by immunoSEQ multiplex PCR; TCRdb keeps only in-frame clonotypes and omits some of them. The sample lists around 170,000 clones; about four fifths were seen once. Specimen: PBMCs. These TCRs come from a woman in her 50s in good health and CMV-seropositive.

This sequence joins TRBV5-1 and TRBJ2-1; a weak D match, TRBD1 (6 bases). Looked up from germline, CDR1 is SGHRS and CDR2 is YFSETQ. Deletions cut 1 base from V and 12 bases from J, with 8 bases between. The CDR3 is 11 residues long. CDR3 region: CASSLKDRQFF. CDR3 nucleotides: TGCGCCAGCAGCTTGAAGGACAGGCAGTTCTTC.

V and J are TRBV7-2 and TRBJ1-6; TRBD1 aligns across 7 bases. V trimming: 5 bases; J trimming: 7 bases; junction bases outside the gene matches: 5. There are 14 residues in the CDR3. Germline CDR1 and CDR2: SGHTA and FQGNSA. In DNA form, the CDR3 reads TGTGCCAGCAGCCGACAGGGTACCAATTCACCCCTCCACTTT. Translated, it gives CASSRQGTNSPLHF. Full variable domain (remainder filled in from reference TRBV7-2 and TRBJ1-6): GAGVSQSPSNKVTEKGKDVELRCDPISGHTALYWYRQSLGQGLEFLIYFQGNSAPDKSGLPSDRFSAERTGGSVSTLTIQRTQQEDSAVYLCASSRQGTNSPLHFGNGTRLTVT.

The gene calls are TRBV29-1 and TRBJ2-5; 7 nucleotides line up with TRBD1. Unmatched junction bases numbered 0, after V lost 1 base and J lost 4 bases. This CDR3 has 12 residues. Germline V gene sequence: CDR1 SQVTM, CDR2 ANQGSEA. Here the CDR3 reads CSVEAGGETQYF. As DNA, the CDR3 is TGCAGCGTTGAAGCAGGGGGAGAGACCCAGTACTTC.

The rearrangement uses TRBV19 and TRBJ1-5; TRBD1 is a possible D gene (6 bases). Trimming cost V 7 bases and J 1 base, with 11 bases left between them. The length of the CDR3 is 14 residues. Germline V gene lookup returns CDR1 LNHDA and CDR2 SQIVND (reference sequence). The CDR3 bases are TGTGCCAGTACCGGGGGGCGGAGCAATCAGCCCCAGCATTTT. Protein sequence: CASTGGRSNQPQHF.

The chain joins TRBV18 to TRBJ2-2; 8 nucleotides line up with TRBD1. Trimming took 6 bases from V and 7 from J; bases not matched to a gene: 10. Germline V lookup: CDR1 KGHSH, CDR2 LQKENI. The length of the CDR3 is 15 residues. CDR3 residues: CASSKPDRVDGELFF. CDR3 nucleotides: TGTGCCAGCTCGAAGCCGGACAGGGTTGACGGGGAGCTGTTTTTT.

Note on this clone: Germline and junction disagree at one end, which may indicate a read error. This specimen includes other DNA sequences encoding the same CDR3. The chain's CDR3 is CASSLVVRQYYEQYF. CDR3 sequence (DNA): TGCGCCAGCAGCTTAGTTGTTAGACAGTATTACGAGCAGTACTTC. This chain links TRBV11-3 with TRBJ2-7, with D tentatively TRBD1 (5 bases). The CDR3 runs to 15 residues. Germline values: CDR1 SGHNT, CDR2 YENEEA.

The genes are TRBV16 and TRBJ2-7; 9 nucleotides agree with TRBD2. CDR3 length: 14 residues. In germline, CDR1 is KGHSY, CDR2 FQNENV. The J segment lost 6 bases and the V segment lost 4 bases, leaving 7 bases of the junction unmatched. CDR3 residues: CASSLGLAVGEQYF. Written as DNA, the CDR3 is TGTGCCAGCAGCCTGGGACTAGCCGTCGGCGAGCAGTACTTC. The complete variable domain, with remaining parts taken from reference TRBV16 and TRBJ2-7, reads GEEVAQTPKHLVRGEGQKAKLYCAPIKGHSYVFWYQQVLKNEFKFLISFQNENVFDETGMPKERFSAKCLPNSPCSLEIQATKLEDSAVYFCASSLGLAVGEQYFGPGTRLTVT.

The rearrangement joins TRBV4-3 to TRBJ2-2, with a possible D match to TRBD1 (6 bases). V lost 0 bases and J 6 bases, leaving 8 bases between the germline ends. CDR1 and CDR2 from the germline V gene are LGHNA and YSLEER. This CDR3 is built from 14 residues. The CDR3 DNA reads TGCGCCAGCAGCCAAGATTGGGGGCCCGGGGAGCTGTTTTTT. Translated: CASSQDWGPGELFF.

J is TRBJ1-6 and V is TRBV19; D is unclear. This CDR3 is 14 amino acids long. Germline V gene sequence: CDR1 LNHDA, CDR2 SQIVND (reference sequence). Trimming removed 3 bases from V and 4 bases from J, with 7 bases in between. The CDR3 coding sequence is TGTGCCAGTAGTATGGGAGGTTATAATTCACCCCTCCACTTT. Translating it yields CASSMGGYNSPLHF.

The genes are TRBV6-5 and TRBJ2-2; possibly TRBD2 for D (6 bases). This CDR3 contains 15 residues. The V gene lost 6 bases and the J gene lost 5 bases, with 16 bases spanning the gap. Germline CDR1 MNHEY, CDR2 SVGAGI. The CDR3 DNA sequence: TGTGCCAGCAGCGCACCACCGGGAGCAACCGGGGAGCTGTTTTTT. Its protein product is CASSAPPGATGELFF.

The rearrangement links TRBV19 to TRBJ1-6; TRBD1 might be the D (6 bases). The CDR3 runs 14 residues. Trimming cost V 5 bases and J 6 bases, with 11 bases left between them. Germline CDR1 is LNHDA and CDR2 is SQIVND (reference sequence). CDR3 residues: CASSSRGANSPLHF. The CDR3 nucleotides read TGTGCCAGTAGTTCCAGGGGCGCTAATTCACCCCTCCACTTT.

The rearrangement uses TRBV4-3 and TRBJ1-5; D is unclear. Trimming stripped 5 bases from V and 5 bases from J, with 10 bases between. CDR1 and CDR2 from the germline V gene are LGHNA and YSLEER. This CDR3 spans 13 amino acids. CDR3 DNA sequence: TGCGCCAGCAGCAGCGACTCCCATCAGCCCCAGCATTTT. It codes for CASSSDSHQPQHF.

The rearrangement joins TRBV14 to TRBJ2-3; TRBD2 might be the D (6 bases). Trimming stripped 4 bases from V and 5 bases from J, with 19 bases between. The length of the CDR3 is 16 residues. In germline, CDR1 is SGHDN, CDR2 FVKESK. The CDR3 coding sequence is TGTGCCAGCAGCCCCCCTAGCGCCGAATTGGGAGATACGCAGTATTTT. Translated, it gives CASSPPSAELGDTQYF. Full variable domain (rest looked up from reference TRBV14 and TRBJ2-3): EAGVTQFPSHSVIEKGQTVTLRCDPISGHDNLYWYRRVMGKEIKFLLHFVKESKQDESGMPNNRFLAERTGGTYSTLKVQPAELEDSGVYFCASSPPSAELGDTQYFGPGTRLTVL.

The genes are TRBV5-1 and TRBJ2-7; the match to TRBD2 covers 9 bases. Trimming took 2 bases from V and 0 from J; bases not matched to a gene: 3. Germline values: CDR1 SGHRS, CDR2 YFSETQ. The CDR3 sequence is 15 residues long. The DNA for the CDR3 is TGCGCCAGCAGCTTATTGACTAGCGGCTCCTACGAGCAGTACTTC. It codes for CASSLLTSGSYEQYF.

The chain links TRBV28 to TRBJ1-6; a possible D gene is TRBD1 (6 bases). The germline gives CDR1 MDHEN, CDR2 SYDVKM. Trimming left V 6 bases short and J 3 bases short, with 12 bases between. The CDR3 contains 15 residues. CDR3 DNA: TGTGCCAGCAGCAAGGTGGACAGCTATAATTCACCCCTCCACTTT. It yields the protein CASSKVDSYNSPLHF.

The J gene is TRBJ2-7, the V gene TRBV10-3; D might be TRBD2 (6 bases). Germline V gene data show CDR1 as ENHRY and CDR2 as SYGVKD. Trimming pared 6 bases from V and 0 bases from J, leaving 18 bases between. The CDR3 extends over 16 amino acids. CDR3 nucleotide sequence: TGTGCCATCAGCCGGTCTGGAGGGGTAATCTCCTACGAGCAGTACTTC. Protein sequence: CAISRSGGVISYEQYF.

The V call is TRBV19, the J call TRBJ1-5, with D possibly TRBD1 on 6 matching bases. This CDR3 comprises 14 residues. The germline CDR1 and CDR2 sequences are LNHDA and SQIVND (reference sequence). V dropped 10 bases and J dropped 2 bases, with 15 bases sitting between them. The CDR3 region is CATQQGRGNQPQHF. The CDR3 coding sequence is TGTGCCACTCAACAGGGAAGGGGCAATCAGCCCCAGCATTTT.

CDR3 coding DNA: TGTGCCAGCAGCCCTGGGGCGGCATTGGGGATGTTCAATGAGCAGTTCTTC. This codes for CASSPGAALGMFNEQFF. The chain has TRBV28 and TRBJ2-1; TRBD1 is a possible D gene (5 bases). Germline CDR1 MDHEN, CDR2 SYDVKM. The CDR3 has 17 residues. V gave up 6 bases and J gave up 6 bases, with 24 bases separating them.

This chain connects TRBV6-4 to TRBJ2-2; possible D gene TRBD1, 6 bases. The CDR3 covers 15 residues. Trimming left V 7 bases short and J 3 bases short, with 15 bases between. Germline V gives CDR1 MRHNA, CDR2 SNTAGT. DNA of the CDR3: TGTGCCAGCAAGCCCAGGGGCTTCGACACCGGGGAGCTGTTTTTT. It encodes CASKPRGFDTGELFF.

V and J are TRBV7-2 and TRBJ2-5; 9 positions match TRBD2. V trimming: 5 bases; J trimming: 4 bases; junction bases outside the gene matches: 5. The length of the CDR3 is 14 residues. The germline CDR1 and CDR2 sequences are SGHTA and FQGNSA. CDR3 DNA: TGTGCCAGCAGCCGCGGGGGGGCCATAGAGACCCAGTACTTC. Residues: CASSRGGAIETQYF.